These T cell receptor beta chains were read from a single sample in a study of T cells in Graves' hyperthyroidism and ophthalmopathy. TCRdb re-called the multiplex PCR reads through MiXCR, storing one row per CDR3 protein. Here the sample spans 550,000 to 600,000 distinct CDR3 sequences, approximately 15% being singletons. Sample: blood. These TCRs come from a woman aged 18-29 years with Graves' ophthalmopathy. CDR3s include the opening cysteine and the closing phenylalanine or tryptophan. D genes are given only for firm matches. Size tells how often a clone was seen (once, few, many) or the class of an expanded clone, and some rows leave it out.

TGTGCCAGCAGCCTTGAGTGGACTAGCTTTACCGGCAATGAGCAGTTCTTC | CASSLEWTSFTGNEQFF | TRBD2 | TRBJ2-1 | TRBV14 | many | 17
TGTGCCAGCAGTTTAACGGGGCGGGGGCTTGATTCACCCCTCCACTTT | CASSLTGRGLDSPLHF | - | TRBJ1-6 | TRBV12-3/TRBV12-4 | - | 16
TGTGCCAGCAGCCTCCGGGGGCAGGGATACAATGAGCAGTTCTTC | CASSLRGQGYNEQFF | - | TRBJ2-1 | TRBV9 | many | 15
TGTGCCATAGAGCGACTAGCGGTCTACAATGAGCAGTTCTTC | CAIERLAVYNEQFF | TRBD2 | TRBJ2-1 | TRBV7-9 | many | 14
TGTGCCAGCAGCTCAATAACAGGGGCCTACGAGCAGTACTTC | CASSSITGAYEQYF | TRBD1 | TRBJ2-7 | TRBV7-2 | many | 14
TGTGCCAGCAGTTTATCGGCAAGCTACGAGCAGTACTTC | CASSLSASYEQYF | - | TRBJ2-7 | TRBV27 | many | 13
TGTGCCAGCAGTCCCCCCCCGGGACTAGCGGGAGGAATACACTACAATGAGCAGTTCTTC | CASSPPPGLAGGIHYNEQFF | TRBD2 | TRBJ2-1 | TRBV27 | - | 20
TGTGCCAGCAGCCAGCTCCAGGGGGGAACCGGGGAGCTGTTTTTT | CASSQLQGGTGELFF | - | TRBJ2-2 | TRBV7-9 | many | 15
TGTGCCTGGAGTCCACTCCAGTACGAGCAGTACTTC | CAWSPLQYEQYF | - | TRBJ2-7 | TRBV30 | - | 12
TGTGCCAGCAGTAAACCGGGTCCTTACTACGAGCAGTACTTC | CASSKPGPYYEQYF | - | TRBJ2-7 | TRBV6-2/TRBV6-3 | many | 14
TGTGCCAGCAGTCGGACAGGGGAGAACTATGGCTACACCTTC | CASSRTGENYGYTF | TRBD1 | TRBJ1-2 | TRBV6-1 | many | 14
TGCGCCAGCAGCTTGGATGGATACAACACCGGGGAGCTGTTTTTT | CASSLDGYNTGELFF | - | TRBJ2-2 | TRBV5-1 | many | 15
TGTGCCAGCAGCCCAGAGGGAGGGACCCTAACCTACGAGCAGTACTTC | CASSPEGGTLTYEQYF | TRBD2 | TRBJ2-7 | TRBV9 | few | 16
TGTGCCAGCACCCGGCGGACAGCTAATGAAAAACTGTTTTTT | CASTRRTANEKLFF | - | TRBJ1-4 | TRBV6-1 | - | 14
TGTGCCAGCAGCTTACGGGTTCCTGGAAACACCATATATTTT | CASSLRVPGNTIYF | - | TRBJ1-3 | TRBV7-9 | many | 14
TGCAGTGCTAGAGACAGGGGGCGCGTCAATCAGCCCCAGCATTTT | CSARDRGRVNQPQHF | TRBD1 | TRBJ1-5 | TRBV20-1 | many | 15
TGTGCCAGCAGGACGCGTCAACAGGGCCACGAGCAGTACTTC | CASRTRQQGHEQYF | - | TRBJ2-7 | TRBV7-9 | many | 14
TGTGCCAGCACCCACGTCTGGGGGAGTAGCACCTACGAGCAGTACTTC | CASTHVWGSSTYEQYF | - | TRBJ2-7 | TRBV6-1 | - | 16
TGTGCCAGCAGTGGCGGGATTTCCTATAATTCACCCCTCCACTTT | CASSGGISYNSPLHF | - | TRBJ1-6 | TRBV25-1 | many | 15
TGTGCCAGCAGCTTAGGGAATAGCGGGAGTTATCAAGAGACCCAGTACTTC | CASSLGNSGSYQETQYF | TRBD2 | TRBJ2-5 | TRBV7-2 | many | 17
TGTGCCAGCAGCACCGGACTAGCGGGAGGGGAAAATGAGCAGTTCTTC | CASSTGLAGGENEQFF | TRBD2 | TRBJ2-1 | TRBV11-3 | - | 16
TGTGCCAGCAGTTTATCGCCCAGCGGGAGTGATGAGCAGTACTTC | CASSLSPSGSDEQYF | TRBD2 | TRBJ2-7 | TRBV27 | - | 15
TGTGCCTGGAGGGGGACTAGCGGGATGGGGAATGAGCAGTTCTTC | CAWRGTSGMGNEQFF | TRBD2 | TRBJ2-1 | TRBV30 | many | 15
TGTGCCAGTTTTGGGGGGGCTGAAGCTTTCTTT | CASFGGAEAFF | - | TRBJ1-1 | TRBV27 | many | 11
TGTGCCAGCAGACCCGGGACACCCTACGAGCAGTACTTC | CASRPGTPYEQYF | - | TRBJ2-7 | TRBV6-2/TRBV6-3 | many | 13
TGCAGTGCCAAGGTTCCCTGGGAGGCAGATACGCAGTATTTT | CSAKVPWEADTQYF | - | TRBJ2-3 | TRBV20-1 | many | 14
TGTGCCAGCAGCAAGGGACAGCTCACAGATACGCAGTATTTT | CASSKGQLTDTQYF | TRBD1 | TRBJ2-3 | TRBV7-3 | few | 14
TGTGCCAGCAGCCAGTTTATAAGCAACTACAATGAGCAGTTCTTC | CASSQFISNYNEQFF | - | TRBJ2-1 | TRBV3-1 | many | 15
TGTGCCAGCAGACCAGCGGGAGGGTACGAGCAGTACTTC | CASRPAGGYEQYF | TRBD2 | TRBJ2-7 | TRBV12-3/TRBV12-4 | many | 13